A single sample gave rise to the 19 T cell receptor beta chains below, sequenced in a study of radiation and T cells in renal cell carcinoma. Documented time point: blood 2 weeks post-SBRT. The treatment: 15 Gy SBRT to primary tumor, nephrectomy 4 weeks later. TCRdb's table, derived via immunoSEQ multiplex PCR, lists solely in-frame clones and lacks some. Of 25,000 to 30,000 clones in the sample, roughly 80% were seen once. The material sequenced was blood, taken from a patient whose treatment included radiotherapy and nephrectomy. The origin of the receptors is a man between 60 and 75 years old with renal cell carcinoma.

This clone was detected a few times. This chain joins TRBV7-3 and TRBJ1-1; no definite D call. Germline CDR1 and CDR2: SGHTA and FQGTGA. V was pared by 2 bases and J by 4 bases, with 11 bases between. This CDR3 is built from 14 residues. The CDR3 region has the DNA TGTGCCAGCAGCTTATTTGCGGGAGGCACTGAAGCTTTCTTT. This encodes CASSLFAGGTEAFF. The full variable domain, with the rest looked up from reference TRBV7-3 and TRBJ1-1, is GAGVSQTPSNKVTEKGKYVELRCDPISGHTALYWYRQSLGQGPEFLIYFQGTGAADDSGLPNDRFFAVRPEGSVSTLKIQRTERGDSAVYLCASSLFAGGTEAFFGQGTRLTVV.

CDR3 DNA sequence: TGTGCCAGCAGCGTAACGCCAATGAACACAGATACGCAGTATTTT. This gives the protein CASSVTPMNTDTQYF. The chain recombines TRBV9 with TRBJ2-3, with no clear D. V lost 1 base and J lost 2, with 11 bases in between. Germline CDR1 is SGDLS and CDR2 is YYNGEE. The CDR3 consists of 15 residues.

The J gene is TRBJ2-3, the V gene TRBV7-2, with unresolved D. CDR3 size: 13 residues. The germline V and J ends were trimmed by 3 bases and 3 bases, with 7 bases remaining between them. CDR1 is SGHTA, CDR2 FQGNSA, per germline. CDR3 bases: TGTGCCAGCAGCTTCACCTTTACAGATACGCAGTATTTT. Protein: CASSFTFTDTQYF.

The V call is TRBV18, the J call TRBJ2-1; 13 nucleotides match TRBD2. Germline V gene lookup returns CDR1 KGHSH and CDR2 LQKENI. This CDR3 region has 15 residues. The ends lost 5 bases at V and 8 bases at J; junction bases unmatched: 6. CDR3 nucleotides: TGTGCCAGCTCAGCTACTAGCGGGAGGGGGTATGAGCAGTTCTTC. Translated, it gives CASSATSGRGYEQFF.

The CDR3 is CASSPVAGLYEQYF. CDR3 nucleotides: TGTGCCAGCAGCCCGGTTGCGGGCCTCTACGAGCAGTACTTC. The chain couples TRBV5-5 to TRBJ2-7; perhaps TRBD2 as D (5 bases). V lost 4 bases, J lost 3 bases, and 14 bases lay in between. The CDR3 consists of 14 residues. The germline gives CDR1 SGHKS, CDR2 YYEKEE (reference sequence). Looking up the rest from reference TRBV5-5 and TRBJ2-7 gives the full variable domain: DAGVTQSPTHLIKTRGQQVTLRCSPISGHKSVSWYQQVLGQGPQFIFQYYEKEERGRGNFPDRFSARQFPNYSSELNVNALLLGDSALYLCASSPVAGLYEQYFGPGTRLTVT.

V usage is TRBV27 and J usage is TRBJ2-7; D not resolved. The CDR3 totals 14 residues. The V end lost 7 bases, the J end lost 1 base, and 14 bases lay between the germline ends. Germline V CDR1 and CDR2: MNHEY, SMNVEV (reference sequence). The CDR3 DNA reads as TGTGCCAGCAAGGGCGGCCCCAAATCCTACGAGCAGTACTTC. Translating it yields CASKGGPKSYEQYF.

The chain links TRBV30 to TRBJ1-6, with D possibly matching TRBD1 (5 bases). The CDR3 extends over 15 amino acids. The germline gives CDR1 GTSNPN, CDR2 SVGIG (reference sequence). V gave up 0 bases and J gave up 5 bases, with 11 bases separating them. This chain's CDR3 is CAWSVRARNNSPLHF. CDR3 sequence (DNA): TGTGCCTGGAGTGTCAGGGCCCGAAATAATTCACCCCTCCACTTT. Full variable domain (remainder filled in from reference TRBV30 and TRBJ1-6): SQTIHQWPATLVQPVGSPLSLECTVEGTSNPNLYWYRQAAGRGLQLLFYSVGIGQISSEVPQNLSASRPQDRQFILSSKKLLLSDSGFYLCAWSVRARNNSPLHFGNGTRLTVT.

V and J are TRBV23-1 and TRBJ2-7; D is perhaps TRBD1 or TRBD2 (5 bases each). TRBV23-1 is sorted into the ORF group, with uncertain function. V was pared by 8 bases and J by 0 bases, with 20 bases between. This CDR3 region has 16 residues. CDR3 DNA: TGCGCCAGCCAAAAGGGACGGGGCCCCAGCTCCTACGAGCAGTACTTC. It yields the protein CASQKGRGPSSYEQYF.

V usage is TRBV21-1 and J usage is TRBJ1-4; the table's D call, TRBD1, was not checked against the DNA. TRBV21-1 is given as a pseudogene. The CDR3 is 18 amino acids. The CDR3 sequence: CASSKGGQGPSTNEKLFF. The CDR3 nucleotides read TGTGCCAGCAGCAAAGGTGGACAGGGCCCTTCAACTAATGAAAAACTGTTTTTT.

J is TRBJ2-7 and V is TRBV5-5, with 7 bases lining up with TRBD1. CDR3 length: 14 amino acids. V shed 4 bases and J 6 bases; nucleotides not matched to a gene: 10. Germline CDR1 SGHKS, CDR2 YYEKEE (reference sequence). CDR3 region: CASSPDRVFGEQYF. CDR3 DNA sequence: TGTGCCAGCAGCCCCGACAGGGTTTTTGGCGAGCAGTACTTC.

This rearrangement joins TRBV7-6 to TRBJ2-1, with D unresolved. The germline V gene has CDR1 SGHVS and CDR2 FNYEAQ. Trimming shortened V by 5 bases and J by 9 bases, and 11 bases separated the two germline ends. The CDR3 runs to 12 residues. The CDR3 nucleotides are TGTGCCAGCAGCCCCAAGGATAGTGAGCAGTTCTTC. This encodes CASSPKDSEQFF.

This sequence joins TRBV14 and TRBJ1-5; possible D gene TRBD1, 5 bases. V lost 4 bases, J lost 4 bases, and 11 bases lay in between. Germline lookup yields CDR1 SGHDN and CDR2 FVKESK. This CDR3 is 14 amino acids long. The CDR3 DNA is TGTGCCAGCAGCCGCGGGGGGGAAAATCAGCCCCAGCATTTT. Translation: CASSRGGENQPQHF.

CDR3 region: CASSLLAGATDTQYF. DNA of the CDR3: TGTGCCAGCAGTTTACTAGCGGGTGCCACAGATACGCAGTATTTT. The J gene is TRBJ2-3, the V gene TRBV27; the match to TRBD2 covers 8 bases. Looked up from germline, CDR1 is MNHEY and CDR2 is SMNVEV (reference sequence). V lost 2 bases, J lost 2 bases, and 3 bases stayed unmatched. The CDR3 has 15 residues.

The CDR3 DNA reads TGTGCCATCAAGGCTGGAGGGGGCACTGAAGCTTTCTTT. As protein: CAIKAGGGTEAFF. The rearrangement links TRBV10-3 to TRBJ1-1; maybe TRBD1 (6 bases). CDR1 and CDR2 (germline): ENHRY, SYGVKD. Trimming took 7 bases from V and 4 from J, leaving 13 bases between them. The CDR3 is 13 amino acids.

This chain connects TRBV7-3 to TRBJ2-1; 9 bases line up with TRBD2. The CDR3 has 15 amino acids. In germline, CDR1 is SGHTA, CDR2 FQGTGA. J was trimmed by 9 bases and V by 5 bases; bases with no gene match: 11. As DNA, the CDR3 is TGTGCCAGCAGCGGGGCTAGCGGGACTTTAGGTGAGCAGTTCTTC. Translating gives CASSGASGTLGEQFF.

The chain combines TRBV18 with TRBJ1-1, with TRBD1 matching 7 bases. The V segment lost 5 bases and the J segment 2 bases; nucleotides outside the gene matches: 2. CDR1 and CDR2 from the germline V gene are KGHSH and LQKENI. This CDR3 is 13 amino acids long. CDR3 nucleotides: TGTGCCAGCTCAACAGGGGTCAACACTGAAGCTTTCTTT. Its translation is CASSTGVNTEAFF.

The J gene is TRBJ1-5, the V gene TRBV19, with a weak D call TRBD1 (5 bases). Germline values: CDR1 LNHDA, CDR2 SQIVND (reference sequence). Trimming removed 5 bases from V and 1 base from J, with 9 bases in between. This CDR3 has 14 amino acids. The CDR3 DNA follows: TGTGCCAGTAGTTTCAGGGACAGCAATCAGCCCCAGCATTTT. Its translation is CASSFRDSNQPQHF. Based on the CDR3 plus reference TRBV19 and TRBJ1-5, the full variable domain is DGGITQSPKYLFRKEGQNVTLSCEQNLNHDAMYWYRQDPGQGLRLIYYSQIVNDFQKGDIAEGYSVSREKKESFPLTVTSAQKNPTAFYLCASSFRDSNQPQHFGDGTRLSIL.

The chain couples TRBV10-3 to TRBJ1-2, with D maybe TRBD1 (5 bases). The ends were cut back, 4 bases at V and 13 bases at J, with 28 bases in the middle. The CDR3 has 16 amino acids. CDR1 is ENHRY, CDR2 SYGVKD, per germline. The CDR3 bases are TGTGCCATCAGTGGGAGGACTCCCGGGGCCCGTCTGAACTGCACCTTC. It translates to CAISGRTPGARLNCTF.

The genes are TRBV7-9 and TRBJ1-1; D remains ambiguous. The CDR3 has 13 amino acids. Trimming took 7 bases from V and 1 from J, leaving 10 bases between them. The V gene's germline CDR1 is SEHNR and CDR2 FQNEAQ (reference sequence). The CDR3: CASTRAENTEAFF. DNA of the CDR3: TGTGCCAGCACCCGGGCGGAGAACACTGAAGCTTTCTTT.